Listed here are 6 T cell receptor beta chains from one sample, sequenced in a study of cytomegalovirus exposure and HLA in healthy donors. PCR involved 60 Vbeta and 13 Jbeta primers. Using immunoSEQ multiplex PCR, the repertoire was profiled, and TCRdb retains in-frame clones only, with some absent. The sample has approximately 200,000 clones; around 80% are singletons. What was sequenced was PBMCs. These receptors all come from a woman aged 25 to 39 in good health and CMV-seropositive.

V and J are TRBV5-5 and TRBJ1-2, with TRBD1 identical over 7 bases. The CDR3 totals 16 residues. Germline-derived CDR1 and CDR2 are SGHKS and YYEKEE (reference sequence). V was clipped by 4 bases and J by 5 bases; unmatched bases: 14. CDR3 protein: CASSPGTYRGGYGYTF. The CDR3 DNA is TGTGCCAGCAGCCCCGGTACGTACAGGGGAGGATATGGCTACACCTTC.

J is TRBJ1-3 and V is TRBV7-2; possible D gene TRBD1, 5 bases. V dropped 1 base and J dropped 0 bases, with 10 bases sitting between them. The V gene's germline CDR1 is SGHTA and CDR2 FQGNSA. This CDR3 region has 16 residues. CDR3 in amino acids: CASSLEGVLSGNTIYF. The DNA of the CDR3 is TGTGCCAGCAGCTTAGAAGGGGTTCTCTCTGGAAACACCATATATTTT.

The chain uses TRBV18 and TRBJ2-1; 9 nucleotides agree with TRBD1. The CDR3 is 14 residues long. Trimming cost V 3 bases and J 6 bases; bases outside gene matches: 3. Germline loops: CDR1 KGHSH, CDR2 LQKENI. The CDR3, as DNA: TGTGCCAGCTCACCTGGACAGGGGTTCAATGAGCAGTTCTTC. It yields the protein CASSPGQGFNEQFF.

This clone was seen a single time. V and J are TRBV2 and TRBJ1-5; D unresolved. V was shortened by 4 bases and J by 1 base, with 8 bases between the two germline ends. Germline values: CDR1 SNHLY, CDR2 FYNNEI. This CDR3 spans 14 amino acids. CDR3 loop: CASSVLESNQPQHF. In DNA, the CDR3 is TGTGCCAGCAGTGTCCTGGAGAGCAATCAGCCCCAGCATTTT. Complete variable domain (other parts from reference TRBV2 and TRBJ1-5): EPEVTQTPSHQVTQMGQEVILRCVPISNHLYFYWYRQILGQKVEFLVSFYNNEISEKSEIFDDQFSVERPDGSNFTLKIRSTKLEDSAMYFCASSVLESNQPQHFGDGTRLSIL.

As DNA, the CDR3 is TGTGCCAGCAGTCCCCTCTCCGAGCCCCTCATGAACACTGAAGCTTTCTTT. It encodes CASSPLSEPLMNTEAFF. The rearrangement joins TRBV27 to TRBJ1-1, with D hard to call. Trimming cost V 5 bases and J 0 bases, with 19 bases left between them. Per germline, CDR1 MNHEY and CDR2 SMNVEV (reference sequence). This CDR3 contains 17 residues.

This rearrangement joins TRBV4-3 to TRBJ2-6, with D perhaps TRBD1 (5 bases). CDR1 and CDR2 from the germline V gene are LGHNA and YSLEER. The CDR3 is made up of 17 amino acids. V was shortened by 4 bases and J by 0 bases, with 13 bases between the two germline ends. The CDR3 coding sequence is TGCGCCAGCAGCCGAGGACACCTAGACTCTGGGGCCAACGTCCTGACTTTC. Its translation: CASSRGHLDSGANVLTF.